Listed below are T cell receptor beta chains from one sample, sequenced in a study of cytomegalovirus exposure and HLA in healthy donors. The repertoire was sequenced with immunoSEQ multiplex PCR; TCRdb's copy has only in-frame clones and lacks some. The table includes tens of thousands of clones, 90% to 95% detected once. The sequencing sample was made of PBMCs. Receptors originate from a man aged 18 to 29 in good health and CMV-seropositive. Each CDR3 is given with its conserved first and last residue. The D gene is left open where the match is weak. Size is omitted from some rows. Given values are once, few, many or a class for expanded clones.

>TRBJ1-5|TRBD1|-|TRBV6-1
CASSEGTGGGQPQHF
TGTGCCAGCAGTGAGGGGACAGGGGGAGGCCAGCCCCAGCATTTT
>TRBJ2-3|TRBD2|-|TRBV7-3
CASSSASGGARDTQYF
TGTGCCAGCAGCTCGGCTAGCGGGGGGGCAAGGGATACGCAGTATTTT
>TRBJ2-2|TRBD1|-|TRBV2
CASSRDSNTGELFF
TGTGCCAGCAGTCGGGACAGCAACACCGGGGAGCTGTTTTTT
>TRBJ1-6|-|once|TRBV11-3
CASSLDSYSYNSPLHF
TGTGCCAGCAGCTTAGACAGTTACTCCTATAATTCACCCCTCCACTTT
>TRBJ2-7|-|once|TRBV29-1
CSVGPGTYEQYF
TGCAGCGTTGGTCCAGGAACCTACGAGCAGTACTTC
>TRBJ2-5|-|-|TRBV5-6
CASSLGHLQETQYF
TGTGCCAGCAGCTTGGGACATCTCCAAGAGACCCAGTACTTC
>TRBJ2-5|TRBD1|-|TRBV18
CASSPPNVQTGGFLETQYF
TGTGCCAGCTCACCACCTAACGTACAAACAGGGGGCTTTTTGGAGACCCAGTACTTC
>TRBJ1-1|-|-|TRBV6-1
CASSESLPREAFF
TGTGCCAGCAGTGAAAGTTTACCGCGTGAAGCTTTCTTT
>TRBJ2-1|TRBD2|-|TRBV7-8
CASSSLIGGEYNEQFF
TGTGCCAGCAGCTCCTTAATCGGGGGGGAATACAATGAGCAGTTCTTC
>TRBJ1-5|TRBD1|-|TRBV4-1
CASSQAQGFSNQPQHF
TGCGCCAGCAGCCAAGCACAGGGGTTCTCCAATCAGCCCCAGCATTTT
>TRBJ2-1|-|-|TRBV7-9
CASSLYRDTLNEQFF
TGTGCCAGCAGCTTATATAGGGACACCCTCAATGAGCAGTTCTTC
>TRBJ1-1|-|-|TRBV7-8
CASSLRGGEAFF
TGTGCCAGCAGCTTGCGGGGAGGAGAAGCTTTCTTT
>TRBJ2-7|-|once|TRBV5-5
CASSPRGGGYEQYF
TGTGCCAGCAGCCCGAGGGGGGGCGGGTACGAGCAGTACTTC
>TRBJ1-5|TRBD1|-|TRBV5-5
CASSLWGTGGNQPQHF
TGTGCCAGCAGCTTGTGGGGGACAGGGGGCAATCAGCCCCAGCATTTT
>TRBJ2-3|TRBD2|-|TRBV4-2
CASSQGPFSGRGTDTQYF
TGTGCCAGCAGCCAAGGCCCTTTTAGCGGGCGAGGCACAGATACGCAGTATTTT
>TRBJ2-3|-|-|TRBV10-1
CASMKSLTDTQYF
TGCGCCAGCATGAAGAGTCTGACAGATACGCAGTATTTT
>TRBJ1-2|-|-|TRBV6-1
CASSEQGMSYGYTF
TGTGCCAGCAGTGAACAGGGGATGAGCTATGGCTACACCTTC
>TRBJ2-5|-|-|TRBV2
CASSLQGHNQETQYF
TGTGCCAGCAGTCTTCAGGGACACAACCAAGAGACCCAGTACTTC
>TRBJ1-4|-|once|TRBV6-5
CASRPTATNEKLFF
TGTGCCAGCAGGCCGACAGCAACTAATGAAAAACTGTTTTTT
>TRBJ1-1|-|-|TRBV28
CASSGGARDTEAFF
TGTGCCAGCAGCGGGGGGGCGCGGGACACTGAAGCTTTCTTT
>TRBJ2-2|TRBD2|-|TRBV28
CASRTSGRRDTGELFF
TGTGCCAGCCGGACTAGCGGGAGACGGGACACCGGGGAGCTGTTTTTT
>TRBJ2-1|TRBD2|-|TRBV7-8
CASSLTGTSGGKQFF
TGTGCCAGCAGCTTAACCGGGACTAGCGGCGGTAAGCAGTTCTTC
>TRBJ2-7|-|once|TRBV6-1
CASRQGLEYEQYF
TGTGCCAGCAGGCAGGGGTTGGAATACGAGCAGTACTTC
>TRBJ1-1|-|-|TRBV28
CASKGRDTEAFF
TGTGCCAGCAAAGGCAGGGACACTGAAGCTTTCTTT
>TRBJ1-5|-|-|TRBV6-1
CASSEPQQPQHF
TGTGCCAGCAGTGAACCCCAGCAGCCCCAGCATTTT
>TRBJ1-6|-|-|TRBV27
CASSSGGGRDSPLHF
TGTGCCAGCAGTTCAGGAGGCGGAAGGGATTCACCCCTCCACTTT
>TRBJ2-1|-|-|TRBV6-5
CASSREGEDNEQFF
TGTGCCAGCAGTCGCGAGGGAGAGGACAATGAGCAGTTCTTC
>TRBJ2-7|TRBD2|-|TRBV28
CASNGGSLYEQYF
TGTGCCAGCAACGGGGGGTCGTTGTACGAGCAGTACTTC
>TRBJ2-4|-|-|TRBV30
CAFLTGPIQYF
TGTGCCTTCCTGACAGGACCCATTCAGTACTTC
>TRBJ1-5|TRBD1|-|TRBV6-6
CASSRVGQGSQPQHF
TGTGCCAGCAGTAGGGTCGGACAGGGTAGTCAGCCCCAGCATTTT
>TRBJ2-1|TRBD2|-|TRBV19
CASSTWTSGRAHSYNEQFF
TGTGCCAGTAGTACCTGGACTAGCGGGAGGGCCCACTCCTACAATGAGCAGTTCTTC
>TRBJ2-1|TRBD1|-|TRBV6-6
CASSLGTGGNDEQFF
TGTGCCAGCAGTCTGGGGACAGGGGGTAACGATGAGCAGTTCTTC
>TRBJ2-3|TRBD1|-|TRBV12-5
CASGLGVGTASTDTQYF
TGTGCTAGTGGTTTGGGGGTTGGGACAGCGAGCACAGATACGCAGTATTTT
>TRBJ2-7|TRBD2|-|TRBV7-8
CASSPRLAGTTYEQYF
TGTGCCAGCAGCCCGCGACTAGCGGGAACAACCTACGAGCAGTACTTC
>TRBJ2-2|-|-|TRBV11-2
CASSLVGQGNTGELFF
TGTGCCAGCAGCTTGGTAGGCCAGGGCAACACCGGGGAGCTGTTTTTT
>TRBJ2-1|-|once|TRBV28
CASIPRTATPRLEQFF
TGTGCCAGCATTCCCCGGACAGCCACCCCCCGGCTTGAGCAGTTCTTC
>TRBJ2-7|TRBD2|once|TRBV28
CASSLTLRLGGEQYF
TGTGCCAGCAGCTTAACACTCCGACTGGGAGGGGAGCAGTACTTC
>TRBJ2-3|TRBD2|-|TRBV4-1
CASSPPGLARYF
TGCGCCAGCAGCCCCCCGGGACTAGCGAGGTATTTT
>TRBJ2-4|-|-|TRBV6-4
CASSDSKTQGYF
TGTGCCAGCAGTGACTCCAAGACTCAGGGGTACTTC
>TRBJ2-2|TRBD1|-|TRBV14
CASSQAYRGRHTGELFF
TGTGCCAGCAGCCAAGCGTACAGGGGGCGTCACACCGGGGAGCTGTTTTTT
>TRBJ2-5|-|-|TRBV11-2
CASSPRRGPDQETQYF
TGTGCCAGCAGCCCCAGGCGGGGGCCAGACCAAGAGACCCAGTACTTC
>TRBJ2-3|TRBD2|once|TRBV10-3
CAIRTSGRTDTQYF
TGTGCCATCAGGACTAGCGGGAGAACAGATACGCAGTATTTT
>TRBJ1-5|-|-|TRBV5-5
CASSLGWASNQPQHF
TGTGCCAGCAGCTTGGGGTGGGCTAGCAATCAGCCCCAGCATTTT
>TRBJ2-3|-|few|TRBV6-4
CASSDSGGAGTDTQYF
TGTGCCAGCAGTGACTCTGGGGGGGCCGGCACAGATACGCAGTATTTT
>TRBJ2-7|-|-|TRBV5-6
CASSLRVYEQYF
TGTGCCAGCAGCTTGCGGGTGTACGAGCAGTACTTC
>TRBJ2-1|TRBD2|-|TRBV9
CASSVSGSSYNEQFF
TGTGCCAGCAGCGTTAGCGGGAGCTCCTACAATGAGCAGTTCTTC
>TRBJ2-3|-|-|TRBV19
CASSMGLTDTQYF
TGTGCCAGTAGTATGGGGCTTACAGATACGCAGTATTTT
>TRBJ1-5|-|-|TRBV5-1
CASSLVGSSNQPQHF
TGCGCCAGCAGCTTGGTCGGTTCGAGCAATCAGCCCCAGCATTTT
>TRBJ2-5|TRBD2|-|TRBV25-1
CASSEYREVGETQYF
TGTGCCAGCAGTGAATATCGGGAGGTAGGAGAGACCCAGTACTTC
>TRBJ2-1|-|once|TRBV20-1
CSASVDEQFF
TGCAGTGCTAGCGTTGATGAGCAGTTCTTC
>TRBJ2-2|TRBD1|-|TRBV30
CACGTANTGELFF
TGTGCCTGCGGGACAGCAAACACCGGGGAGCTGTTTTTT
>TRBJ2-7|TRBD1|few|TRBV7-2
CASSLRDRAYEQYF
TGTGCCAGCAGCCTTCGGGACAGGGCCTACGAGCAGTACTTC
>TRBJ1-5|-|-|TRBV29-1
CSVVEQSNQPQHF
TGCAGCGTTGTTGAACAATCAAATCAGCCCCAGCATTTT
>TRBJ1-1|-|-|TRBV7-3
CASSLNGNTEAFF
TGTGCCAGCAGCTTAAACGGGAACACTGAAGCTTTCTTT
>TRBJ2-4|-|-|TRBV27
CASSSRLLAPAKNIQYF
TGTGCCAGCAGTTCGCGACTTTTGGCCCCAGCCAAAAACATTCAGTACTTC
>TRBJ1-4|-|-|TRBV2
CASSVAVNEKLFF
TGTGCCAGCAGTGTGGCAGTTAATGAAAAACTGTTTTTT